The source of this T cell receptor beta chain is a study of spatial heterogeneity in lung cancer. Study-level points and caveats: How many expanded intratumoral alpha and beta TCRs were present tracked the tumor mutation count, which was a count of nonsynonymous mutations. Ubiquitous and regional nonsynonymous mutation counts were tracked by ubiquitous and regional expanded TCR counts, respectively.

V lost 6 bases, J lost 6 bases, and 13 bases stayed unmatched. Per germline, CDR1 ENHRY and CDR2 SYGVKD. This CDR3 spans 16 amino acids. This clonotype was picked up a small number of times. Its target is unknown. As to time point: sample taken at primary tumor resection. Unsorted whole RNA of tumor, nontumor lung or frozen PBMC was sequenced. One entry per CDR3 protein, called by TCRdb with MiXCR from the 5' RACE reads. Found here are some 5,000 distinct CDR3 sequences, approximately 12% of them singletons; the top ten hold approximately 50%. The clonotype was recovered from a male donor with early-stage non-small cell lung cancer. The V gene is TRBV10-3, the J gene TRBJ2-4; 8 bases are shared with TRBD2. The material sequenced was lung tumor tissue, taken at surgery. The CDR3 loop reads CAISYGPSGRGNIQYF. The CDR3 region has the DNA TGTGCCATCAGCTACGGACCAAGCGGGAGAGGAAACATTCAGTACTTC.